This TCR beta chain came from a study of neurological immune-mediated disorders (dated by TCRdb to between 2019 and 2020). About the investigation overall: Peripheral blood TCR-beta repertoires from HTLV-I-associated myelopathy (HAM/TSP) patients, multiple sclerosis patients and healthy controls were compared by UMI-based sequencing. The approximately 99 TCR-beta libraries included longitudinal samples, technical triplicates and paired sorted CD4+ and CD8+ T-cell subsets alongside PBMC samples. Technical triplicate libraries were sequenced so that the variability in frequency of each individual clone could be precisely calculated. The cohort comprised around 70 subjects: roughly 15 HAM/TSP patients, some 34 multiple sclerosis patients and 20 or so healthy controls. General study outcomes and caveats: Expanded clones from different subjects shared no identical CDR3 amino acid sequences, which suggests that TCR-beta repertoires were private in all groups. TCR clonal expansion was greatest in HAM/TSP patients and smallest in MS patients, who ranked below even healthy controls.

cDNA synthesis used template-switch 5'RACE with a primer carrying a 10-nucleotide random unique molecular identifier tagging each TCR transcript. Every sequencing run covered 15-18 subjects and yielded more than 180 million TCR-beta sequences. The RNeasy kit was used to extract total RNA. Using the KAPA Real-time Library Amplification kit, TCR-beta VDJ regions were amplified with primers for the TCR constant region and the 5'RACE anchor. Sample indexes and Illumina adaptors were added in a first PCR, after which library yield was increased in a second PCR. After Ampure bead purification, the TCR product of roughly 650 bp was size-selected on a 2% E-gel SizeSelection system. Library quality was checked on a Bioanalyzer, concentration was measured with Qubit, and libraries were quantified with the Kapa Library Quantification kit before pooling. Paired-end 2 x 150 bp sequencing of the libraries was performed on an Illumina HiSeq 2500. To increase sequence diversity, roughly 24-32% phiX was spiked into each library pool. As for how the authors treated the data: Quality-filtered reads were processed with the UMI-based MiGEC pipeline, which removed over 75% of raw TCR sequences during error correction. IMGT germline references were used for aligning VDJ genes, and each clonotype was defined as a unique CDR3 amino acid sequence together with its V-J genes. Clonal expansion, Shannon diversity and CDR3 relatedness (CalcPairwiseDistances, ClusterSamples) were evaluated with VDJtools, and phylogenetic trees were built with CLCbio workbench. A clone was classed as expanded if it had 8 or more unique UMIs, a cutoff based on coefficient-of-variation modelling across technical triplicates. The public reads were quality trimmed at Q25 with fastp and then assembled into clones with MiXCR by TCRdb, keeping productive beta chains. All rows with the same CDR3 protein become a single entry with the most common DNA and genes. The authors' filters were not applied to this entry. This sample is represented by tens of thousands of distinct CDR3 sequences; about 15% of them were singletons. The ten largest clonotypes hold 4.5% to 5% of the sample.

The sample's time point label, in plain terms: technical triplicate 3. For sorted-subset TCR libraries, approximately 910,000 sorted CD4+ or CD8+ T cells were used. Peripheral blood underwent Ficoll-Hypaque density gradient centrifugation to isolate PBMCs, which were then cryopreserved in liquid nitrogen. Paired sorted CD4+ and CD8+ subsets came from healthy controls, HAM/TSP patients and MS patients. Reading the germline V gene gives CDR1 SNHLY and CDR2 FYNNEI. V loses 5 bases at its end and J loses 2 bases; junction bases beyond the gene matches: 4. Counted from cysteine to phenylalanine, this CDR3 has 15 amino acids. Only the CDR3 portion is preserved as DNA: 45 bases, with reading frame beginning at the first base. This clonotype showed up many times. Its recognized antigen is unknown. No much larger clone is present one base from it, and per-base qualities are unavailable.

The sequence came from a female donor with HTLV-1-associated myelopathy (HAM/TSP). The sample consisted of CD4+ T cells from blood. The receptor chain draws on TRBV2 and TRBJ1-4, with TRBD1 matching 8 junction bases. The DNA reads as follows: TGTGCCAGCAGTCGGGACAGGATTACTAATGAAAAACTGTTTTTT. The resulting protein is CASSRDRITNEKLFF.